These 24 T cell receptor beta chains were sequenced from one sample in a study of blood T cell repertoires in COVID-19. Method: immunoSEQ multiplex PCR; TCRdb's copy keeps in-frame clones and lacks some. The sample lists just under 150,000 clones, approximately 88% seen once, with 0.9% to 0.95% in the top ten. Sequencing input: peripheral blood. The receptors derive from a woman aged 50 to 60 with acute or convalescent COVID-19.

In the case of this clone: Sequence at one end of the junction differs from germline and may be a read error. This rearrangement joins TRBV11-2 to TRBJ2-3; 11 bases are shared with TRBD2. The CDR3 has 13 amino acids. Germline V gene data show CDR1 as SGHAT and CDR2 as FQNNGV. CDR3 loop: CASNIQTGLAANF. DNA of the CDR3: TGTGCCAGCAACATCCAGACGGGACTAGCGGCTAATTTT.

The rearrangement links TRBV10-3 to TRBJ1-1; 9 bases agree with TRBD1. The CDR3 has 12 amino acids. V lost 10 bases, J lost 6 bases, and 6 bases stayed unmatched. In germline, CDR1 is ENHRY, CDR2 SYGVKD. CDR3 sequence: CATETGGAEAFF. In DNA, the CDR3 is TGTGCCACGGAGACAGGGGGTGCTGAAGCTTTCTTT.

This rearrangement joins TRBV3-1 (or the pseudogene TRBV3-2) to TRBJ1-2; TRBD1 matches at 9 bases. The length of the CDR3 is 14 residues. In germline, CDR1 is LGHDT, CDR2 YNNKEL (reference sequence). The V gene end was trimmed by 5 bases and the J gene end by 7 bases; junction bases not matched to a gene: 8. The CDR3 bases are TGTGCCAGCAGCGGGGACAGGGTTGGGGGTGGCTACACCTTC. Encoded protein: CASSGDRVGGGYTF.

The genes are TRBV19 and TRBJ1-2; D is perhaps TRBD1 (6 bases). The CDR3 is made up of 14 amino acids. Trimming removed 0 bases at V and 8 bases at J, with 13 bases between. The germline gives CDR1 LNHDA, CDR2 SQIVND (reference sequence). DNA of the CDR3: TGTGCCAGTAGTATAGACCCACAGGGTTGGGGCTACACCTTC. The encoded protein is CASSIDPQGWGYTF.

The rearrangement joins TRBV9 to TRBJ1-6; D is uncertain. Between the trimmed V and J ends, which lost 4 bases and 10 bases, there was a span of 15 bases. This CDR3 is built from 14 residues. Germline assignment: CDR1 SGDLS and CDR2 YYNGEE. CDR3 in DNA: TGTGCCAGCAGCACCGGCGCGGGTTACTCACCCCTCCACTTT. Protein product: CASSTGAGYSPLHF.

This chain connects TRBV7-2 to TRBJ1-5, with a possible D match to TRBD1 (6 bases). With 2 bases removed from V and 2 bases from J, the gap between germline ends came to 10 bases. The CDR3 has 15 residues. The germline V gene has CDR1 SGHTA and CDR2 FQGNSA. The CDR3 reads CASSLSRGRNQPQHF. In DNA, the CDR3 is TGTGCCAGCAGCTTAAGCAGGGGCCGCAATCAGCCCCAGCATTTT.

V gene TRBV7-6 combines with J gene TRBJ1-2; the D gene is possibly TRBD1 (5 bases). CDR3 length: 13 amino acids. CDR1 and CDR2 (germline): SGHVS, FNYEAQ. Trimming cost V 9 bases and J 1 base, with 12 bases left between them. CDR3: CASPGQINYGYTF. CDR3 nucleotide sequence: TGTGCCAGTCCAGGGCAGATTAACTATGGCTACACCTTC.

The chain couples TRBV10-3 to TRBJ2-3, with 9 positions matching TRBD2. The germline CDR1 and CDR2 sequences are ENHRY and SYGVKD. V was pared by 5 bases and J by 2 bases, with 11 bases of the junction left unmatched. The CDR3 spans 17 residues. The CDR3 sequence: CAISIGPSGVTTDTQYF. The CDR3 DNA reads TGTGCCATCAGTATAGGTCCTAGCGGGGTTACCACAGATACGCAGTATTTT.

As DNA, the CDR3 is TGTGCCAGCAGCCCGACAGGGGGCTATGGCTACACCTTC. Residues: CASSPTGGYGYTF. The rearrangement uses TRBV9 and TRBJ1-2; 9 bases are shared with TRBD1. The CDR3 loop spans 13 amino acids. Germline loops: CDR1 SGDLS, CDR2 YYNGEE. The junction had 2 bases not matched to a gene; V was cut back by 4 bases and J by 4 bases.

This clone was counted a single time. The chain couples TRBV7-3 to TRBJ2-1; the match to TRBD1 covers 9 bases. With 5 bases clipped from V and 3 bases from J, the junction kept 5 bases outside the gene matches. The CDR3 has 15 amino acids. Per germline, CDR1 SGHTA and CDR2 FQGTGA. CDR3 residues: CASSLTGGSYNEQFF. The CDR3 DNA follows: TGTGCCAGCAGCCTTACAGGGGGCAGCTACAATGAGCAGTTCTTC.

The V and J genes are TRBV9 and TRBJ2-7; D might be TRBD1 (6 bases). The CDR3 covers 14 residues. Germline V gene sequence: CDR1 SGDLS, CDR2 YYNGEE. Trimming removed 1 base at V and 1 base at J, with 9 bases between. The CDR3 loop is CASSVNQGSYEQYF. DNA for the CDR3: TGTGCCAGCAGCGTAAATCAGGGGTCCTACGAGCAGTACTTC.

This chain links TRBV7-3 with TRBJ2-3; TRBD2 agrees at 7 bases. CDR3 size: 14 residues. Losses at the gene ends were 4 bases for V and 2 bases for J; bases not matched to a gene: 3. Germline V CDR1 and CDR2: SGHTA, FQGTGA. The DNA for the CDR3 is TGTGCCAGCAGCTATAGCGGGTTCACAGATACGCAGTATTTT. It yields the protein CASSYSGFTDTQYF. The whole variable domain, filled in from reference TRBV7-3 and TRBJ2-3, reads GAGVSQTPSNKVTEKGKYVELRCDPISGHTALYWYRQSLGQGPEFLIYFQGTGAADDSGLPNDRFFAVRPEGSVSTLKIQRTERGDSAVYLCASSYSGFTDTQYFGPGTRLTVL.

J is TRBJ1-3 and V is TRBV30; D not certain. The CDR3 has 15 residues. The V gene's germline CDR1 is GTSNPN and CDR2 SVGIG (reference sequence). Trimming left V 4 bases short and J 0 bases short, with 13 bases between. CDR3 region: CAWTHGDRSGNTIYF. The DNA of the CDR3 is TGTGCCTGGACCCACGGAGACCGCTCTGGAAACACCATATATTTT.

The chain uses TRBV13 and TRBJ2-3; D is undetermined. The germline gives CDR1 PRHDT, CDR2 FYEKMQ (reference sequence). Trimming took off 1 base at V and 0 bases at J, with 5 bases between the two ends. This CDR3 spans 14 amino acids. The CDR3 nucleotides read TGTGCCAGCAGCTTAGCGACTAGCACAGATACGCAGTATTTT. Translated, it gives CASSLATSTDTQYF.

The V and J genes are TRBV24-1 and TRBJ2-3, with 10 bases fitting TRBD2. After removal of 3 bases from V and 4 bases from J, the junction contained 6 bases not matched to a gene. Germline CDR1 and CDR2: KGHDR and SFDVKD. CDR3 length: 16 residues. CDR3 DNA sequence: TGTGCCACCAGTGATGTCCGGCTAGCGGGAGCAGATACGCAGTATTTT. Translation: CATSDVRLAGADTQYF.

This chain uses TRBV3-1 (or the pseudogene TRBV3-2) with TRBJ2-7; 7 nucleotides line up with TRBD2. The CDR3 loop spans 16 amino acids. The germline gives CDR1 LGHDT, CDR2 YNNKEL (reference sequence). V shed 0 bases, J shed 2 bases, and the junction held 7 bases outside the gene matches. The CDR3 DNA reads TGTGCCAGCAGCCAAGATCCGGCTAGCGGAGCCTACGAGCAGTACTTC. This gives the protein CASSQDPASGAYEQYF.

This clone was seen a single time. V and J are TRBV5-4 and TRBJ2-3; 7 bases are a match to TRBD1. Germline assignment: CDR1 SGHNT and CDR2 YYREEE (reference sequence). CDR3 length: 15 amino acids. V was clipped by 1 base and J by 3 bases; unmatched bases: 5. CDR3 bases: TGTGCCAGCAGCTTGAGACAGGGTGAGACAGATACGCAGTATTTT. Residues: CASSLRQGETDTQYF.

This sequence joins TRBV27 and TRBJ2-2, with 10 bases lining up with TRBD1. The germline CDR1 and CDR2 sequences are MNHEY and SMNVEV (reference sequence). The trim removed 6 bases at V and 0 bases at J, leaving 10 bases unmatched. The CDR3 is made up of 18 amino acids. CDR3 region: CASRPGQGKVANTGELFF. As DNA, the CDR3 is TGTGCCAGCAGGCCGGGACAGGGGAAAGTTGCGAACACCGGGGAGCTGTTTTTT.

This chain links TRBV7-6 with TRBJ1-1; TRBD1 aligns across 7 bases. Germline assignment: CDR1 SGHVS and CDR2 FNYEAQ. The CDR3 spans 15 residues. J was trimmed by 0 bases and V by 1 base; bases with no gene match: 2. CDR3 nucleotides: TGTGCCAGCAGCTTAGTTACAGGGGTGAACACTGAAGCTTTCTTT. Translated: CASSLVTGVNTEAFF.

This rearrangement joins TRBV12-3 or TRBV12-4 to TRBJ1-1; D unresolved. The CDR3 contains 13 residues. Trimming shortened V by 7 bases and J by 0 bases, and 9 bases separated the two germline ends. CDR3 region: CASIPHLNTEAFF. The CDR3, as DNA: TGTGCCAGCATCCCACATTTGAACACTGAAGCTTTCTTT.

The V call is TRBV6-5, the J call TRBJ1-4; a weak D match, TRBD1 (6 bases). The CDR3 length is 13 residues. Germline CDR1 is MNHEY and CDR2 is SVGAGI. The V and J ends lost 6 bases and 8 bases respectively, with 13 bases between them. The CDR3 DNA follows: TGTGCCAGCAGCCGGGACATTGACGAAAAACTGTTTTTT. This translates into CASSRDIDEKLFF.

The gene calls are TRBV5-6 and TRBJ2-3, with TRBD1 identical over 10 bases. Germline loops: CDR1 SGHDT, CDR2 YYEEEE. V was clipped by 4 bases and J by 4 bases; unmatched bases: 9. This CDR3 is built from 16 residues. CDR3 amino acids: CASSQRDRGNADTQYF. For the CDR3, the DNA is TGTGCCAGCAGCCAGAGGGACAGGGGTAACGCAGATACGCAGTATTTT.

This clone has just a few counts. The chain combines TRBV3-1 (or the pseudogene TRBV3-2) with TRBJ1-5; TRBD1 might be the D (6 bases). The V end was cut by 0 bases, the J end by 2 bases, with 8 bases between. In germline, CDR1 is LGHDT, CDR2 YNNKEL (reference sequence). This CDR3 has 15 residues. The CDR3 sequence: CASSQDHRGNQPQHF. The CDR3 DNA reads as TGTGCCAGCAGCCAAGATCACAGGGGCAATCAGCCCCAGCATTTT.

The chain uses TRBV29-1 and TRBJ1-1, with D possibly matching TRBD1 (6 bases). CDR3 length equals 14 residues. CDR1 and CDR2 from the germline V gene are SQVTM and ANQGSEA. Trimming cost V 6 bases and J 7 bases, with 21 bases left between them. Here the CDR3 DNA reads TGCAGCGTCCCGAGGGGGGGGACTCGGGGTGAAGCTTTCTTT. The encoded protein is CSVPRGGTRGEAFF. Based on the CDR3 plus reference TRBV29-1 and TRBJ1-1, the full variable domain is SAVISQKPSRDICQRGTSLTIQCQVDSQVTMMFWYRQQPGQSLTLIATANQGSEATYESGFVIDKFPISRPNLTFSTLTVSNMSPEDSSIYLCSVPRGGTRGEAFFGQGTRLTVV.